These 17 T cell receptor beta chains share one sample of origin, sequenced in a study of cytomegalovirus exposure and HLA in healthy donors. The PCR ran on 60 Vbeta and 13 Jbeta primers. Generated by immunoSEQ multiplex PCR, the TCRdb table keeps only in-frame clones and is missing some. The sample has 60,000 to 90,000 clones, approximately 67% seen once. The sequencing input was PBMCs. The source of these receptors is a man aged 35 to 55 in good health and CMV-seropositive.

This clone was counted only a few times. The rearrangement joins TRBV10-3 to TRBJ1-2, with 7 bases identical to TRBD1. This CDR3 has 13 residues. CDR1 and CDR2 (germline): ENHRY, SYGVKD. V dropped 2 bases and J dropped 6; count of bases not matched to a gene: 3. CDR3 DNA: TGTGCCATCAGTGAGGACAGGGAGCATGGCTACACCTTC. This sequence encodes CAISEDREHGYTF.

The chain uses TRBV28 and TRBJ2-7, with 8 bases matching TRBD1. Germline CDR1 and CDR2: MDHEN and SYDVKM. With 5 bases clipped from V and 3 bases from J, the junction kept 9 bases outside the gene matches. The CDR3 has 15 amino acids. CDR3 nucleotides: TGTGCCAGCAGTCGAACCGGGACAGGCCGCTACGAGCAGTACTTC. Translating gives CASSRTGTGRYEQYF.

The table lists this clone with a few counts. This chain connects TRBV7-2 to TRBJ1-6; 7 bases are a match to TRBD1. Germline V gives CDR1 SGHTA, CDR2 FQGNSA. The CDR3 loop spans 15 amino acids. J was trimmed by 10 bases and V by 5 bases; bases with no gene match: 11. This CDR3 reads CASSPQSTGRSPLHF. The CDR3 DNA reads TGTGCCAGCAGCCCTCAGTCGACAGGGCGATCACCCCTCCACTTT.

This clone was observed many times. The rearrangement links TRBV5-1 to TRBJ2-7; possibly TRBD1 for D (5 bases). Germline loops: CDR1 SGHRS, CDR2 YFSETQ. V was pared by 0 bases and J by 6 bases, with 10 bases between. The CDR3 is 13 amino acids. CDR3 DNA: TGCGCCAGCAGCTTGGATGGCAGGGTCGAGCAGTACTTC. Translating gives CASSLDGRVEQYF.

This clone occurred many times. The chain couples TRBV5-8 to TRBJ1-4, with 9 positions matching TRBD1. CDR3 length: 14 amino acids. Germline V CDR1 and CDR2: SGHTS, YDEGEE. Unmatched junction bases numbered 4, after V lost 6 bases and J lost 4 bases. CDR3 sequence reads: CASTKDRGNEKLFF. CDR3 bases: TGTGCCAGCACTAAGGACAGGGGTAATGAAAAACTGTTTTTT. Filled out from reference TRBV5-8 and TRBJ1-4, the complete variable domain reads EAGVTQSPTHLIKTRGQQATLRCSPISGHTSVYWYQQALGLGLQFLLWYDEGEERNRGNFPPRFSGRQFPNYSSELNVNALELEDSALYLCASTKDRGNEKLFFGSGTQLSVL.

The rearrangement links TRBV28 to TRBJ1-5; D not certain. Trimming shortened V by 3 bases and J by 2 bases, and 8 bases separated the two germline ends. CDR3 length equals 14 residues. Germline CDR1 and CDR2: MDHEN and SYDVKM. Here the CDR3 reads CASSLIEGNQPQHF. CDR3 DNA: TGTGCCAGCAGTTTGATTGAGGGCAATCAGCCCCAGCATTTT. The full variable domain, its missing parts supplied by reference TRBV28 and TRBJ1-5, is DVKVTQSSRYLVKRTGEKVFLECVQDMDHENMFWYRQDPGLGLRLIYFSYDVKMKEKGDIPEGYSVSREKKERFSLILESASTNQTSMYLCASSLIEGNQPQHFGDGTRLSIL.

V and J are TRBV7-9 and TRBJ1-5; no definite D call. V lost 5 bases and J lost 6, with 11 bases in between. The CDR3 runs 13 residues. CDR1 SEHNR and CDR2 FQNEAQ come from the germline V gene (reference sequence). CDR3 in DNA: TGTGCCAGCAGCCCCCTATCCGCTCAGCCCCAGCATTTT. It codes for CASSPLSAQPQHF.

The genes are TRBV28 and TRBJ2-7; tentative D call: TRBD2 (6 bases). CDR3 length: 16 amino acids. Trimming removed 6 bases at V and 0 bases at J, with 18 bases between. The V gene's germline CDR1 is MDHEN and CDR2 SYDVKM. CDR3 DNA: TGTGCCAGCAGCGAATTCGGGACTGGAAGCTCCTACGAGCAGTACTTC. Its translation: CASSEFGTGSSYEQYF. Full variable domain (outside the CDR3, taken from reference TRBV28 and TRBJ2-7): DVKVTQSSRYLVKRTGEKVFLECVQDMDHENMFWYRQDPGLGLRLIYFSYDVKMKEKGDIPEGYSVSREKKERFSLILESASTNQTSMYLCASSEFGTGSSYEQYFGPGTRLTVT.

This chain joins TRBV7-9 and TRBJ2-1, with D perhaps matching TRBD2 (6 bases). Trimming took off 3 bases at V and 0 bases at J, with 9 bases between the two ends. The CDR3 is 15 amino acids. Germline CDR1 SEHNR, CDR2 FQNEAQ (reference sequence). The CDR3 DNA is TGTGCCAGCAGCTTTGCGGGGACCTCCTACAATGAGCAGTTCTTC. Its protein is CASSFAGTSYNEQFF.

The CDR3 here is CASSPVLDRVNREQYF. CDR3 bases: TGTGCCAGCAGTCCAGTTCTGGACAGGGTAAATCGCGAGCAGTACTTC. The chain combines TRBV28 with TRBJ2-7; TRBD1 matches 8 bases. Trimming removed 5 bases from V and 6 bases from J; junction bases left unmatched: 15. Per the germline V gene, CDR1 is MDHEN and CDR2 is SYDVKM. The CDR3 extends over 16 amino acids.

This clone has more than one count but fewer than ten. A read error may account for a junction end that differs from germline. The J gene is TRBJ2-5, the V gene TRBV7-7, with 8 bases lining up with TRBD1. Germline V CDR1 and CDR2: SSHAT, FNYEAQ (reference sequence). The CDR3 has 14 residues. CDR3 nucleotide sequence: TGTGCTAGCAGCACAGACAGGGGAAAAGAGACCCAGTACTTC. It is translated as CASSTDRGKETQYF.

The chain is built from TRBV5-1 and TRBJ2-2; 8 bases line up with TRBD1. Germline V gives CDR1 SGHRS, CDR2 YFSETQ. The CDR3 spans 16 residues. V gave up 3 bases and J gave up 5 bases; unmatched junction bases: 9. CDR3 amino acids: CASSWGDRLGTGELFF. DNA of the CDR3: TGCGCCAGCAGCTGGGGGGACAGGCTCGGTACCGGGGAGCTGTTTTTT.

This chain uses TRBV4-2 with TRBJ1-4; tentatively, D is TRBD1 (5 bases). The CDR3 is 14 residues long. The germline V gene has CDR1 LGHNA and CDR2 YNFKEQ. V lost 5 bases to trimming and J lost 5 bases, with 12 bases between them. In DNA, the CDR3 is TGTGCCAGCAGCTATGGACAAGACAATGAAAAACTGTTTTTT. This gives the protein CASSYGQDNEKLFF.

The rearrangement links TRBV2 to TRBJ1-2, with D possibly being TRBD1 (5 bases). The CDR3 covers 12 residues. Germline loops: CDR1 SNHLY, CDR2 FYNNEI. The V and J ends lost 10 bases and 3 bases respectively, with 12 bases between them. In DNA form, the CDR3 reads TGTGCCAAGCAAGGGGTAGACTATGGCTACACCTTC. It specifies CAKQGVDYGYTF.

The chain recombines TRBV4-1 with TRBJ1-2; a possible D gene is TRBD1 (6 bases). V was shortened by 3 bases and J by 7 bases, with 12 bases between the two germline ends. The CDR3 runs to 13 residues. Per germline, CDR1 MGHRA and CDR2 YSYEKL. CDR3 amino acids: CASSHSNRVGYTF. CDR3 in DNA: TGCGCCAGCAGCCACTCCAACAGGGTTGGCTACACCTTC.

As to this clone: One end of the junction does not line up with germline, which may come from a read error. The V and J genes are TRBV7-2 and TRBJ2-7; a weak D match, TRBD1 (5 bases). Germline values: CDR1 SGHTA, CDR2 FQGNSA. There are 13 residues in the CDR3. CDR3 coding DNA: TGTGCCAGCACCTTACGACAGTCCTACGAGCAGTACTTC. Protein: CASTLRQSYEQYF.

This chain connects TRBV28 to TRBJ1-1; the match to TRBD1 covers 9 bases. CDR1 is MDHEN and CDR2 is SYDVKM in the germline V gene. Trimming took 7 bases from V and 5 from J; bases not matched to a gene: 8. The CDR3 has 14 residues. CDR3 nucleotides: TGTGCCAGCAAGAGGGACAGGGTGGTAACTGAAGCTTTCTTT. Its translation: CASKRDRVVTEAFF. Combining the CDR3 with reference TRBV28 and TRBJ1-1 gives the whole variable domain DVKVTQSSRYLVKRTGEKVFLECVQDMDHENMFWYRQDPGLGLRLIYFSYDVKMKEKGDIPEGYSVSREKKERFSLILESASTNQTSMYLCASKRDRVVTEAFFGQGTRLTVV.